This T cell receptor beta chain was sequenced for a study of T cell clonotyping in hematopoietic cell transplantation. The method was immunoSEQ multiplex PCR; TCRdb's version includes in-frame clones alone and lacks a portion of them. The data hold 4,200 or so clones, with 76% observed a single time. The germline V gene has CDR1 MDHEN and CDR2 SYDVKM. V was clipped by 6 bases and J by 1 base; unmatched bases: 6. CDR3 size: 15 residues. The rearrangement uses TRBV28 and TRBJ1-1; TRBD1 matches 9 bases. Sequencing used peripheral blood mononuclear cells, obtained 100 days after allogeneic stem cell transplant. This sequence was found in a male patient between 45 and 60 years old who had an allogeneic stem cell transplant from an unrelated donor, so the T cells may come from the graft donor. Some clones in this sample may be carry-over from other donors' samples. The CDR3 loop is CASRFKGQGNTEAFF. For the CDR3, the DNA is TGTGCCAGCAGATTTAAGGGACAGGGGAACACTGAAGCTTTCTTT.